The 18 T cell receptor beta chains reported below all come from one sample, sequenced in a study of cytomegalovirus exposure and HLA in healthy donors. The PCR made use of 60 Vbeta and 13 Jbeta primers. Using immunoSEQ multiplex PCR, the repertoire was profiled, and TCRdb retains in-frame clones only, with some absent. Its table records about 130,000 clones. Input material: PBMCs. All receptors come from a woman aged 55-70 years in good health and CMV-seronegative.

The CDR3 sequence is CAISESGAETQYF. The CDR3 nucleotides are TGTGCCATCAGTGAGTCGGGGGCAGAGACCCAGTACTTC. The chain is built from TRBV10-3 and TRBJ2-5; weak D call: TRBD1 (6 bases). The CDR3 is made up of 13 amino acids. CDR1 is ENHRY, CDR2 SYGVKD, per germline. Between the trimmed V and J ends, which lost 0 bases and 4 bases, there was a span of 6 bases.

For the CDR3, the DNA is TGTGCCAGCAGCCAAGATTCAAGGGGTCCTGAAGCTTTCTTT. This encodes CASSQDSRGPEAFF. This chain joins TRBV4-2 and TRBJ1-1; weak D call: TRBD1 (5 bases). V lost 0 bases and J 6 bases, leaving 11 bases between the germline ends. The CDR3 runs to 14 residues. Looked up from germline, CDR1 is LGHNA and CDR2 is YNFKEQ.

The CDR3 protein is CASSVTGLPHDTDTQYF. CDR3 nucleotides: TGTGCCAGCAGTGTAACGGGACTACCTCACGACACAGATACGCAGTATTTT. The chain links TRBV6-1 to TRBJ2-3; 7 bases fit TRBD2. This CDR3 is 17 amino acids long. Per the germline V gene, CDR1 is MNHNS and CDR2 is SASEGT. Germline trimming cut 4 bases from V and 2 bases from J; bases unmatched to any gene: 12.

The chain employs TRBV18 and TRBJ2-5; the D gene is possibly TRBD1 (6 bases). The germline V and J ends were trimmed by 0 bases and 2 bases, with 7 bases remaining between them. Germline V gene data show CDR1 as KGHSH and CDR2 as LQKENI. The CDR3 covers 14 residues. This CDR3 is CASSPPTGQETQYF. CDR3 DNA sequence: TGTGCCAGCTCACCACCGACAGGACAAGAGACCCAGTACTTC.

The rearrangement links TRBV19 to TRBJ1-1; 7 positions agree with TRBD1. The CDR3 has 14 residues. From germline, CDR1 is LNHDA and CDR2 SQIVND (reference sequence). V gave up 5 bases and J gave up 1 base; unmatched junction bases: 4. CDR3 sequence: CASSDRVWNTEAFF. The CDR3 coding sequence is TGTGCCAGTAGTGACAGGGTCTGGAACACTGAAGCTTTCTTT.

The rearrangement uses TRBV6-5 and TRBJ1-1; D is ambiguous. In germline, CDR1 is MNHEY, CDR2 SVGAGI. This CDR3 is built from 13 residues. V lost 5 bases to trimming and J lost 4 bases, with 11 bases between them. DNA of the CDR3: TGTGCCAGCAGTCTTGCGGCCGGCACTGAAGCTTTCTTT. Translation gives CASSLAAGTEAFF.

The rearrangement uses TRBV5-4 and TRBJ2-3, with D possibly TRBD2 on 6 matching bases. Between the trimmed V and J ends, which lost 4 bases and 2 bases, there was a span of 11 bases. The germline gives CDR1 SGHNT, CDR2 YYREEE (reference sequence). This CDR3 comprises 14 residues. The CDR3 sequence: CASSRDSNTDTQYF. The CDR3 DNA reads TGTGCCAGCAGCCGGGACTCCAACACAGATACGCAGTATTTT.

The rearrangement joins TRBV9 to TRBJ2-1; D call uncertain. The germline CDR1 and CDR2 sequences are SGDLS and YYNGEE. CDR3 length equals 17 residues. The V gene lost 2 bases and the J gene lost 2 bases, with 17 bases spanning the gap. The chain's CDR3 is CASSVTPQAQPYNEQFF. CDR3 nucleotide sequence: TGTGCCAGCAGCGTGACCCCCCAGGCACAACCCTACAATGAGCAGTTCTTC.

The J gene is TRBJ2-3, the V gene TRBV18; D may be TRBD2 (5 bases). The V gene lost 6 bases and the J gene lost 6 bases, with 13 bases spanning the gap. This CDR3 has 13 amino acids. The germline gives CDR1 KGHSH, CDR2 LQKENI. The chain's CDR3 is CASSPGAGDTQYF. CDR3 DNA: TGTGCCAGCTCTCCGGGCGCGGGCGATACGCAGTATTTT.

This chain connects TRBV7-8 to TRBJ2-1; D gene uncertain. The CDR3 consists of 15 residues. Germline assignment: CDR1 SGHVS and CDR2 FQNEAQ. Trimming stripped 7 bases from V and 7 bases from J, with 20 bases between. The chain's CDR3 is CASTHRRINGNEQFF. CDR3 sequence (DNA): TGTGCCAGCACCCACCGGAGAATTAACGGGAATGAGCAGTTCTTC.

The chain uses TRBV28 and TRBJ1-3; D is perhaps TRBD1 (6 bases). The CDR3 covers 14 residues. The germline V and J ends were trimmed by 6 bases and 0 bases, with 9 bases remaining between them. Germline V CDR1 and CDR2: MDHEN, SYDVKM. CDR3 in DNA: TGTGCCAGCAGCCTACAGGGCTCTGGAAACACCATATATTTT. This translates into CASSLQGSGNTIYF.

A note on this clone: Germline is not matched at one junction end, which may reflect a read error. The V gene is TRBV2, the J gene TRBJ2-7; TRBD2 agrees at 9 bases. Germline assignment: CDR1 SNHLY and CDR2 FYNNEI. The CDR3 has 15 amino acids. The CDR3 nucleotides are TGTGCCAGCAGTGATCTGGGCCCCTCGGTAGCGGGAGTTTCTTTC. This translates into CASSDLGPSVAGVSF.

V and J are TRBV11-3 and TRBJ2-3, with 12 nucleotides matching TRBD2. Germline loops: CDR1 SGHNT, CDR2 YENEEA. The CDR3 totals 15 residues. Trimming at V came to 5 bases and at J to 3 bases, leaving 3 bases not matched to a gene. CDR3 loop: CASSRLAGETDTQYF. CDR3 bases: TGTGCCAGCAGCCGACTAGCGGGGGAAACAGATACGCAGTATTTT.

The chain carries TRBV5-1 and TRBJ1-4, with 9 bases aligning to TRBD1. CDR1 is SGHRS, CDR2 YFSETQ, per germline. The CDR3 consists of 14 residues. Trimming at V came to 5 bases and at J to 7 bases, leaving 6 bases not matched to a gene. DNA for the CDR3: TGCGCCAGCAGACTGGACAGGGGCGGTGAAAAACTGTTTTTT. As protein: CASRLDRGGEKLFF. Drawing the rest from reference TRBV5-1 and TRBJ1-4, the complete variable domain is KAGVTQTPRYLIKTRGQQVTLSCSPISGHRSVSWYQQTPGQGLQFLFEYFSETQRNKGNFPGRFSGRQFSNSRSEMNVSTLELGDSALYLCASRLDRGGEKLFFGSGTQLSVL.

The chain has TRBV28 and TRBJ2-7; tentatively, D is TRBD2 (6 bases). The length of the CDR3 is 14 residues. Germline CDR1 is MDHEN and CDR2 is SYDVKM. V was clipped by 5 bases and J by 6 bases, with 17 bases between them. The CDR3 coding sequence is TGTGCCAGCAGTCCTGTCGGGAGACGGGCCGAGCAGTACTTC. Translated, it gives CASSPVGRRAEQYF.

On this clone: One end of the junction fails to match germline, which may point to a read error. The chain employs TRBV7-9 and TRBJ1-2; no clear D gene. Germline-derived CDR1 and CDR2 are SEHNR and FQNEAQ (reference sequence). The CDR3 is 13 residues long. The CDR3 here is CASSLSEGRRMPF. As DNA, the CDR3 is TGTGCCAGCAGCTTGAGCGAAGGGAGACGGATGCCGTTC.

This chain links TRBV9 with TRBJ1-2; 7 positions agree with TRBD1. The germline CDR1 and CDR2 sequences are SGDLS and YYNGEE. The J segment lost 7 bases and the V segment lost 0 bases, leaving 6 bases of the junction unmatched. The CDR3 totals 14 residues. CDR3 residues: CASSVVQGEVGYTF. CDR3 sequence (DNA): TGTGCCAGCAGCGTAGTCCAGGGGGAGGTTGGCTACACCTTC.

The chain recombines TRBV7-9 with TRBJ2-2, with D unresolved. The CDR3 totals 15 residues. Germline loops: CDR1 SEHNR, CDR2 FQNEAQ (reference sequence). V was pared by 1 base and J by 1 base, with 7 bases between. The CDR3 bases are TGTGCCAGCAGCTTAGGGAACAGGAACACCGGGGAGCTGTTTTTT. Protein product: CASSLGNRNTGELFF.